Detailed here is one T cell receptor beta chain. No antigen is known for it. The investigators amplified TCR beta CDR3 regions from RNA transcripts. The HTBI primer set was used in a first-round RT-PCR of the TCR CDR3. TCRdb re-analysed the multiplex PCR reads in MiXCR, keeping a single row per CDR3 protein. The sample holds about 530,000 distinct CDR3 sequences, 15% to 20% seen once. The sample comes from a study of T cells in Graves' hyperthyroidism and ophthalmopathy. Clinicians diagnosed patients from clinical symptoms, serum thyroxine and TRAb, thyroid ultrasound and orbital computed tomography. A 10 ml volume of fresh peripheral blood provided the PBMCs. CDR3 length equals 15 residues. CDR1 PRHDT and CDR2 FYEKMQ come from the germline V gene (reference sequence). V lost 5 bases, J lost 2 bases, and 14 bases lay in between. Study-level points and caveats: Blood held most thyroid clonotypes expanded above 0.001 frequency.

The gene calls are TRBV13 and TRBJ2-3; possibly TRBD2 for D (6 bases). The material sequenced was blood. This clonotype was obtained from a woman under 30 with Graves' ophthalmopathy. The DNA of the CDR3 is TGTGCCAGCAGCCACGCAGCGGACTACACAGATACGCAGTATTTT. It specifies CASSHAADYTDTQYF. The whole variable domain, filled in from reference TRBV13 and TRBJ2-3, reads AAGVIQSPRHLIKEKRETATLKCYPIPRHDTVYWYQQGPGQDPQFLISFYEKMQSDKGSIPDRFSAQQFSDYHSELNMSSLELGDSALYFCASSHAADYTDTQYFGPGTRLTVL.